One sample yielded the 15 T cell receptor beta chains listed below, sequenced in a study of blood T cell repertoires in COVID-19 (TCRdb year 2020). Libraries were built with the immunoSEQ multiplex PCR assay. Imported from immuneACCESS, the table was reduced by TCRdb to in-frame sequences with V and J called. These copies leave out some clones; in studies compared against another copy, an unresolved V gene accounts for under half, and the cause of the remainder is not known. A total of fewer than 350,000 clones appear in this sample, 85% of them only once. Of the sample, about 2.5% falls within the top ten clones. The source material was PBMCs or T cells enriched from blood (not recorded which). Receptors were obtained from a woman in her forties or fifties who had recovered from COVID-19.

V usage is TRBV30 and J usage is TRBJ1-5; D unclear. Per the germline V gene, CDR1 is GTSNPN and CDR2 is SVGIG (reference sequence). The CDR3 totals 14 residues. Trimming took 4 bases from V and 0 from J, leaving 10 bases between them. The CDR3 region has the DNA TGTGCCTGGACTGGGGAGGGTAGCAATCAGCCCCAGCATTTT. The encoded protein is CAWTGEGSNQPQHF.

The chain has TRBV18 and TRBJ1-1; no clear D. There are 13 residues in the CDR3. V dropped 1 base and J dropped 1 base, with 4 bases sitting between them. Looked up from germline, CDR1 is KGHSH and CDR2 is LQKENI. The CDR3 loop reads CASSPLQNTEAFF. In DNA form, the CDR3 reads TGTGCCAGCTCACCACTCCAGAACACTGAAGCTTTCTTT.

This clone was observed a single time. The chain has TRBV6-5 and TRBJ1-1; TRBD1 is a possible D gene (6 bases). The germline V gene has CDR1 MNHEY and CDR2 SVGAGI. V was trimmed by 5 bases and J by 4 bases, leaving 11 bases between them. The CDR3 is made up of 13 amino acids. The CDR3 DNA follows: TGTGCCAGCAGTCCCACAGGGCGCACTGAAGCTTTCTTT. This gives the protein CASSPTGRTEAFF.

V and J are TRBV4-1 and TRBJ2-1; TRBD2 is a possible D gene (6 bases). This CDR3 is built from 14 residues. The V end was cut by 1 base, the J end by 9 bases, with 13 bases between. Looked up from germline, CDR1 is MGHRA and CDR2 is YSYEKL. CDR3 DNA sequence: TGCGCCAGCAGCCAAGTCGGGGGAGATGGTGAGCAGTTCTTC. Residues: CASSQVGGDGEQFF.

The chain employs TRBV27 and TRBJ1-1, with TRBD1 identical over 11 bases. This CDR3 has 14 residues. Trimming removed 3 bases from V and 9 bases from J; junction bases left unmatched: 6. CDR1 and CDR2 from the germline V gene are MNHEY and SMNVEV (reference sequence). As DNA, the CDR3 is TGTGCCAGCAGTTTGAGGACAGGGGGCATACAAGCTTTCTTT. It codes for CASSLRTGGIQAFF.

This clone was detected only once. The CDR3 nucleotides are TGTGCCACAAACGACAGGGGTGAAGAAAAACTGTTTTTT. This sequence encodes CATNDRGEEKLFF. J is TRBJ1-4 and V is TRBV19; 8 nucleotides agree with TRBD1. CDR1 LNHDA and CDR2 SQIVND come from the germline V gene (reference sequence). V was pared by 10 bases and J by 8 bases, with 9 bases of the junction left unmatched. CDR3 length: 13 residues.

V gene TRBV18 combines with J gene TRBJ2-2, with TRBD1 as a possible D gene (6 bases). V was trimmed by 3 bases and J by 1 base, leaving 15 bases between them. The length of the CDR3 is 17 residues. Germline assignment: CDR1 KGHSH and CDR2 LQKENI. The CDR3 nucleotides read TGTGCCAGCTCACCCCTAAATCCGACAGGGAACACCGGGGAGCTGTTTTTT. Amino acids: CASSPLNPTGNTGELFF.

The chain is built from TRBV9 and TRBJ2-7, with D possibly matching TRBD1 (5 bases). V was trimmed by 2 bases and J by 2 bases, leaving 11 bases between them. The CDR3 loop spans 14 amino acids. Germline CDR1 reads SGDLS; CDR2 reads YYNGEE. CDR3 protein: CASSVMTDPYEQYF. Here the CDR3 DNA reads TGTGCCAGCAGCGTGATGACAGACCCCTACGAGCAGTACTTC.

About this clone: This specimen includes other DNA sequences encoding the same CDR3. The gene calls are TRBV7-2 and TRBJ2-1; possibly TRBD2 for D (6 bases). The CDR3 is 13 amino acids. The germline V gene has CDR1 SGHTA and CDR2 FQGNSA. The V gene lost 1 base and the J gene lost 7 bases, with 8 bases spanning the gap. CDR3 in DNA: TGTGCCAGCAGCTTAGGCGGGGAAAATGAGCAGTTCTTC. Its protein product is CASSLGGENEQFF.

This chain connects TRBV28 to TRBJ1-2; maybe TRBD1 (5 bases). Trimming stripped 2 bases from V and 4 bases from J, with 17 bases between. This CDR3 comprises 16 residues. CDR1 and CDR2 (germline): MDHEN, SYDVKM. CDR3 DNA: TGTGCCAGCAGTTTAGGCGGGAGGGGCACCACCTATGGCTACACCTTC. Protein product: CASSLGGRGTTYGYTF.

The chain carries TRBV7-9 and TRBJ1-4; no definite D call. The CDR3 consists of 15 residues. Germline V gene sequence: CDR1 SEHNR, CDR2 FQNEAQ (reference sequence). V lost 3 bases to trimming and J lost 6 bases, with 14 bases between them. Here the CDR3 reads CASSLSISVDEKLFF. As DNA, the CDR3 is TGTGCCAGCAGCTTGTCGATTTCGGTGGATGAAAAACTGTTTTTT.

The chain is built from TRBV29-1 and TRBJ1-1; D might be TRBD1 (5 bases). Germline V CDR1 and CDR2: SQVTM, ANQGSEA. The CDR3 is 14 residues long. V shed 2 bases and J shed 3 bases, with 13 bases lying between them. This chain's CDR3 is CSVELSGEHTEAFF. The CDR3 nucleotides read TGCAGCGTTGAACTCTCGGGGGAGCACACTGAAGCTTTCTTT.

The chain recombines TRBV5-1 with TRBJ1-5, with TRBD1 identical over 7 bases. CDR3 length: 15 amino acids. V lost 4 bases and J lost 3; bases outside the gene matches: 7. Per germline, CDR1 SGHRS and CDR2 YFSETQ. CDR3 bases: TGCGCCAGCAGCCCGCAGACAGGGACCAATCAGCCCCAGCATTTT. Its protein is CASSPQTGTNQPQHF. Drawing the rest from reference TRBV5-1 and TRBJ1-5, the complete variable domain is KAGVTQTPRYLIKTRGQQVTLSCSPISGHRSVSWYQQTPGQGLQFLFEYFSETQRNKGNFPGRFSGRQFSNSRSEMNVSTLELGDSALYLCASSPQTGTNQPQHFGDGTRLSIL.

The CDR3 sequence: CASSQVISSSGGTNEQFF. DNA of the CDR3: TGTGCCAGCAGCCAAGTAATTTCGTCTAGCGGGGGGACTAATGAGCAGTTCTTC. The chain has TRBV4-2 and TRBJ2-1; 11 bases line up with TRBD2. Germline trimming cut 1 base from V and 7 bases from J; bases unmatched to any gene: 12. Germline V gene sequence: CDR1 LGHNA, CDR2 YNFKEQ. This CDR3 is built from 18 residues.

DNA for the CDR3: TGTGCCAGCACCCCTCGCAGGGGAAATAATTCACCCCTCCACTTT. This gives the protein CASTPRRGNNSPLHF. The gene calls are TRBV2 and TRBJ1-6, with a tentative D call TRBD1 (6 bases). The CDR3 loop spans 15 amino acids. Trimming left V 7 bases short and J 5 bases short, with 15 bases between. Germline CDR1 SNHLY, CDR2 FYNNEI.